This T cell receptor (beta chain) was documented in a study of OX40 agonist ivuxolimab in advanced cancers. The overall study: The dose of intravenous ivuxolimab that patients received every 2 weeks ranged from 0.01 to 10 mg/kg.

In the case of this clone: Its antigen is as yet unknown. At the DNA level, this CDR3 is encoded by other sequences in the same sample as well.

Overall study findings and caveats: What antigens the expanded peripheral T cells recognized was never established.

This table comes from immunoSEQ multiplex PCR, and its TCRdb copy is limited to in-frame clones, with some not included. The profile covers about 68,000 clones, with more than 70% appearing a single time and about 0.66% taken by the ten largest. Trimming cost V 3 bases and J 5 bases, with 10 bases left between them. CDR1 and CDR2 (germline): MDHEN, SYDVKM. The CDR3 sequence is 13 residues long. V and J are TRBV28 and TRBJ2-5, with a weak D call TRBD2 (5 bases). The source material was CD4+ or CD8+ T cells sorted from blood, sampled in a trial of the OX40 agonist ivuxolimab. This receptor was obtained from an adult with an advanced solid tumor such as melanoma, head and neck, liver or kidney cancer. The CDR3 reads CASSFAGRETQYF. Written as DNA, the CDR3 is TGTGCCAGCAGTTTTGCGGGTCGCGAGACCCAGTACTTC.